This TCR beta chain was observed in a study of blood T cell repertoires in COVID-19. Looking at the study overall: Whether acute or convalescent, the COVID-19 samples came from the United States, Italy and Spain.

In the authors' workflow: Estimation of nucleated cell counts relied on the amplification of reference gene primers. Libraries were prepared by immunoSEQ multiplex PCR; TCRdb keeps only in-frame clonotypes and omits some of them. V, J and clone size were drawn from that table, and D and trimming were deduced from the DNA. The sample shows some 110,000 clones, 82% of them seen only once. CDR3 length: 16 amino acids. V lost 5 bases to trimming and J lost 1 base; unmatched junction nucleotides: 5. Germline CDR1 SGHRS, CDR2 YFSETQ. This rearrangement joins TRBV5-1 to TRBJ2-2; TRBD2 matches 10 bases. Input material: peripheral blood. The origin of this receptor is an older man with acute or convalescent COVID-19. CDR3: CASSRGTSVNTGELFF. CDR3 nucleotide sequence: TGCGCCAGCAGTCGCGGGACTAGCGTGAACACCGGGGAGCTGTTTTTT.